The 15 T cell receptor beta chains in this list originate from one sample, sequenced in a study of OX40 agonist ivuxolimab in advanced cancers. Data came from immunoSEQ multiplex PCR; TCRdb stores just in-frame clones and leaves some out. The table includes under 20,000 clones, less than 95% detected once. Sequences were derived from CD4+ or CD8+ T cells sorted from blood, sampled in a trial of the OX40 agonist ivuxolimab. All receptors come from an adult with an advanced solid tumor such as melanoma, head and neck, liver or kidney cancer.

The chain couples TRBV19 to TRBJ1-2; 7 bases agree with TRBD1. Trimming removed 8 bases from V and 3 bases from J; junction bases left unmatched: 15. The CDR3 consists of 16 residues. Germline V gives CDR1 LNHDA, CDR2 SQIVND (reference sequence). CDR3 sequence: CASFPTPGQLYYGYTF. The CDR3, as DNA: TGTGCCAGTTTCCCCACACCGGGACAGCTGTACTATGGCTACACCTTC.

The V gene is TRBV11-3, the J gene TRBJ2-7, with 14 bases aligning to TRBD2. Trimming removed 3 bases from V and 5 bases from J; junction bases left unmatched: 9. CDR3 length: 17 residues. Per germline, CDR1 SGHNT and CDR2 YENEEA. CDR3: CASSFPGLAGGRNEQYF. The CDR3 DNA reads TGTGCCAGCAGCTTCCCCGGACTAGCGGGAGGTCGGAACGAGCAGTACTTC.

The CDR3 nucleotides read TGTGCCAGCAGTGAAAGGATGGCCAACACTGAAGCTTTCTTT. Translating it yields CASSERMANTEAFF. The chain recombines TRBV6-1 with TRBJ1-1; D is uncertain. The CDR3 has 14 residues. Germline CDR1 reads MNHNS; CDR2 reads SASEGT. Trimming shortened V by 2 bases and J by 2 bases, and 9 bases separated the two germline ends.

V and J are TRBV11-2 and TRBJ2-1, with TRBD2 as a possible D gene (5 bases). Germline V gives CDR1 SGHAT, CDR2 FQNNGV. Trimming left V 1 base short and J 9 bases short, with 19 bases between. This CDR3 spans 16 amino acids. CDR3 protein: CASSLGPLPIAIEQFF. CDR3 bases: TGTGCCAGCAGCTTAGGCCCCTTGCCCATAGCGATTGAGCAGTTCTTC.

The CDR3 region has the DNA TGTGCCAGTAGCATAAGCCGGGGGGAGTCGGCGGAGGGAAACACCATATATTTT. Residues: CASSISRGESAEGNTIYF. This chain uses TRBV19 with TRBJ1-3; D might be TRBD1 (5 bases). The ends were cut back, 6 bases at V and 4 bases at J, with 25 bases in the middle. The germline V gene encodes CDR1 LNHDA and CDR2 SQIVND (reference sequence). The CDR3 has 18 residues.

The genes are TRBV5-6 and TRBJ2-1, with 10 positions matching TRBD2. Trimming cost V 4 bases and J 8 bases; bases outside gene matches: 6. The CDR3 has 14 residues. Germline loops: CDR1 SGHDT, CDR2 YYEEEE. Here the CDR3 reads CASSKLAGDDEQFF. As DNA, the CDR3 is TGTGCCAGCAGCAAGCTAGCGGGAGACGATGAGCAGTTCTTC.

The chain recombines TRBV29-1 with TRBJ1-1, with 9 bases aligning to TRBD1. The CDR3 length is 15 residues. The V gene's germline CDR1 is SQVTM and CDR2 ANQGSEA. J was trimmed by 4 bases and V by 4 bases; bases with no gene match: 10. The chain's CDR3 is CSVAGDRALGTEAFF. The CDR3 DNA follows: TGCAGCGTTGCGGGGGACAGGGCGTTGGGCACTGAAGCTTTCTTT.

This clone was recorded a few times. The rearrangement links TRBV7-9 to TRBJ2-1; D is undetermined. The CDR3 loop spans 15 amino acids. CDR1 SEHNR and CDR2 FQNEAQ come from the germline V gene (reference sequence). V was cut by 1 base and J by 3 bases, with 10 bases left in between. Here the CDR3 reads CASSLGLGHYNEQFF. CDR3 coding DNA: TGTGCCAGCAGCTTAGGGCTAGGGCACTACAATGAGCAGTTCTTC.

This chain's CDR3 is CASSLSLSSEQYF. The CDR3 DNA is TGTGCCAGCAGCTTATCTCTTTCGTCCGAGCAGTACTTC. The gene calls are TRBV7-2 and TRBJ2-7; D unclear. Trimming cost V 2 bases and J 6 bases, with 11 bases left between them. Looked up from germline, CDR1 is SGHTA and CDR2 is FQGNSA. This CDR3 contains 13 residues.

J is TRBJ1-3 and V is TRBV7-8; weak D call: TRBD1 (5 bases). The CDR3 sequence is 15 residues long. CDR1 is SGHVS and CDR2 is FQNEAQ in the germline V gene. Deletions cut 3 bases from V and 0 bases from J, with 9 bases between. The CDR3 spells CASSFQGISGNTIYF. The CDR3 DNA reads TGTGCCAGCAGCTTTCAGGGTATCTCTGGAAACACCATATATTTT.

The CDR3 nucleotides read TGTGCCAGCAGCCAAGATTTGCAGGGAAGGGAGCAGTTCTTC. It is translated as CASSQDLQGREQFF. The gene calls are TRBV4-2 and TRBJ2-1, with D perhaps TRBD1 (5 bases). Per germline, CDR1 LGHNA and CDR2 YNFKEQ. The CDR3 contains 14 residues. V was trimmed by 0 bases and J by 10 bases, leaving 13 bases between them.

The CDR3 DNA sequence: TGCGCCAGCAGTGCTGGGGATAGTGCAACTAATGAAAAACTGTTTTTT. Translated, it gives CASSAGDSATNEKLFF. V gene TRBV10-2 combines with J gene TRBJ1-4; D call uncertain. The V gene lost 4 bases and the J gene lost 0 bases, with 12 bases spanning the gap. Germline V gene sequence: CDR1 WSHSY, CDR2 SAAADI. This CDR3 region has 16 residues.

V is TRBV28 and J is TRBJ1-1; D not resolved. The germline V gene encodes CDR1 MDHEN and CDR2 SYDVKM. Trimming pared 2 bases from V and 1 base from J, leaving 5 bases between. The CDR3 loop spans 13 amino acids. The CDR3 loop is CASSLNRNTEAFF. CDR3 nucleotide sequence: TGTGCCAGCAGTTTAAATAGGAACACTGAAGCTTTCTTT.

The chain recombines TRBV15 with TRBJ2-7; D is possibly TRBD1 (5 bases). Deletions cut 8 bases from V and 2 bases from J, with 13 bases between. From germline, CDR1 is LNHNV and CDR2 YYDKDF (reference sequence). CDR3 length: 13 residues. CDR3: CATGNQGPYEQYF. The DNA of the CDR3 is TGTGCCACCGGGAACCAGGGTCCCTACGAGCAGTACTTC.

The chain uses TRBV5-1 and TRBJ2-2, with D perhaps TRBD2 (6 bases). CDR3 length: 16 residues. The germline V gene encodes CDR1 SGHRS and CDR2 YFSETQ. With 5 bases removed from V and 5 bases from J, the gap between germline ends came to 19 bases. Here the CDR3 DNA reads TGCGCCAGCAGATGGGGGAGTTACCGGGGGACCGGGGAGCTGTTTTTT. This sequence encodes CASRWGSYRGTGELFF.